This T cell receptor (beta chain) comes out of a study of cytomegalovirus exposure and HLA in healthy donors (dated by TCRdb to 2016 to 2017). In the study overall: An earlier analysis of several hundred of the donors reported 250 to 300 Gb of sequence data and 95 million to 130 million unique TCR beta sequences obtained from roughly 180 million T cells. An early release covering 550 to 700 HLA-typed donors comprised about 300 gigabases of sequencing data and approximately 85 million unique TCR sequences. Of the roughly 430 genotyped donors, approximately 83% fell in the genetic ancestry cluster associated with self-reported Caucasian donors. The study was designed to test whether signatures of past pathogen exposure could be identified by cataloging public T cell receptors. The T cell repertoires of roughly 660 subjects were profiled by immunosequencing and related to cytomegalovirus serostatus. Besides the first cohort of approximately 670 subjects, a separate validation cohort made up of 120 different subjects was used. The study combined high-throughput TCR immunosequencing, statistical association of individual TCRs with disease status, and machine learning to predict cytomegalovirus infection status. To study patterns of TCR occurrence, a later analysis re-analyzed previously published TCR beta repertoires from just over 650 donors and added high-resolution HLA genotyping. Rather than using new phenotypic data, the later analysis identified candidate immune exposures from TCR beta sequences and from how often those sequences occurred across donors. An earlier analysis of about 600 of the donors used high-throughput TCR beta sequencing to judge whether each TCR beta V gene segment behaved as functional or pseudogenic. Donor age, sex, ethnicity and CMV serostatus were compiled together with the repertoire data. A later genetic analysis used genome-wide SNP genotypes for 398 of the 666 donors, treating that subset as a discovery cohort. All discovery cohort repertoires had been generated using a single sequencing platform. HLA typing included class I and class II loci at four-digit resolution. The number of donors typed differed by locus, with 629-630 for A, B, C, DRB1 and DQB1, around 500 for DQA1, under 610 for DPA1, and some 450 for DPB1. A few DR-DQ haplotypes were handled as single units for association and clustering because linkage in the cohort was strong. Across some 400 genotyped donors of the cohort, an average of roughly 200,000 unique TCR beta nucleotide sequences per donor were sequenced, and 15% to 20% of those sequences were non-productive. The full study reports these points: In both the original and validation cohorts, the classifier was reported to diagnose cytomegalovirus status with high specificity and sensitivity. In this cohort, only TCR beta chains were sequenced, and detectable features were limited by the absence of alpha or paired-chain data. The authors suggested that the approach could potentially be generalized to other disease states and immunological phenotypes. At a false discovery rate of 0.05, a later analysis linked about 16,000 TCR beta sequences to specific HLA alleles. An association between a missense DCLRE1C variant and V-gene and J-gene trimming of TCR beta chains was found in a later genetic analysis and replicated in an independent cohort. The 87-base-pair reads could not distinguish some IMGT-functional V segments, including TRBV6-2 and TRBV6-3, so those segments were excluded. A later genetic analysis reported fewer N-insertions in productive TCRs among donors in an Asian-associated ancestry cluster than the approximately 700-donor mean. In a later analysis, most CMV-associated TCR beta chains were found to appear HLA-restricted, with HLA associations seemingly driven largely by CMV exposure. When HLA alleles, especially DR and DQ, strongly co-occurred, attributing TCR associations to individual alleles was difficult. A later analysis reported that several top co-occurrence clusters appeared linked to parvovirus B19, influenza, CMV and Epstein-Barr virus. Three of the identified cytomegalovirus-associated TCR beta chains were confirmed in vitro to be specific for cytomegalovirus antigens. Immune exposure information for the cohort was limited to CMV serostatus. A further reported finding was that TCR beta sequences accurately predicted the HLA-A and HLA-B alleles for most subjects in the first cohort. Roughly uniform sequencing depth across donors was assumed in presence/absence analyses, although this assumption may not hold. Some 15 rarely observed V segments, including chromosome 9 orphons, were excluded from the earlier analysis of a few hundred of the donors because counts were too low. A cluster of highly shared sequence variants was judged likely to be a technical artifact of the sequencing pipeline. While some public TCRs were present in many individuals, most TCR sequences turned up only very rarely across donors. Because HLA typing was missing for some donors at each locus, association tests included only the typed subset. A total of about 150 TCR beta chains were listed by the study as associated with cytomegalovirus. Correlated functional status among segregating V segments might reflect linkage disequilibrium, but an unknown experimental factor could not be ruled out. An earlier analysis of approximately 570 of the donors showed that most TCR beta V segments appeared in productive rearrangements either about 87% or about 30% of the time, which broadly matched IMGT annotations. A later analysis found that HLA-associated TCR beta chains were more clonally expanded and had lower generation probabilities than equally common non-associated chains. In a later analysis, TCR association rates were found to vary across HLA loci, with the most associated TCRs seen for DRB1 alleles and the fewest for HLA-C alleles.

This clone was observed a single time. The antigen it binds to is not known. At one boundary the junction diverges from the germline segment, which might be a read error. The library was prepared using the immunoSEQ multiplex PCR assay. For the multiplex PCR, a mixture combining 60 forward primers for TCR Vbeta segments and 13 reverse primers for TCR Jbeta segments was used. The CDR3 region of rearranged TCR beta genes was amplified from genomic DNA by a multiplex PCR assay. On the Illumina HiSeq System, the amplified TCR beta libraries were sequenced as 87-base-pair reads. In the paper's pipeline: Across the 500 to 750 repertoires, a later analysis counted approximately 83 million unique TCR beta chains, some 11 million of which were shared by at least two donors. Raw reads were error-corrected and collapsed into unique sequences by a nearest-neighbor algorithm in which closely related sequences were merged to remove PCR and sequencing errors. To assign V, D and J gene segments, CDR3 sequences were aligned to IMGT reference sequences. Each retained sequence needed at least a six-nucleotide match to both a V gene segment and a J gene segment. Rearrangements were classified as productive when the CDR3 lacked stop codons and remained in frame with V and J, and all other rearrangements were classified as non-productive. Following IMGT convention, CDR3 was defined as the stretch from the second conserved V-encoded cysteine to the conserved J-encoded phenylalanine. In an earlier analysis of approximately 500 of the donors, sequences lacking an unambiguous match to a single V gene segment were excluded. An earlier analysis of some 610 of the donors called V segments functional above 56.7% productive rearrangements and segregating when the between-donor standard deviation exceeded 5%. A statistical classification framework was built for diagnosing cytomegalovirus status from the catalog of TCR beta chain sequences. A later analysis assigned V and J genes by comparing TCR nucleotide sequences with IMGT/GENE-DB human TR gene sequences. The TCRdist pipeline was used in a later analysis to assign CDR3 sequences and most-parsimonious VDJ recombination scenarios. In a later analysis, each TCR beta chain was defined by its CDR3 amino acid sequence together with its V-gene family, and reads lacking a unique V-gene family were excluded. A later analysis removed 592 highly shared, low-generation-probability nucleotide sequences to deal with suspected cross-contamination and a sequencing artifact. A later analysis calculated a clonal expansion index for each public chain from normalized within-repertoire ranks of inferred template counts. In a later analysis, generation probabilities were computed with a VDJ recombination model fitted to out-of-frame rearrangements, and the resulting probabilities were checked against IGoR. In a later analysis, TCR-TCR, TCR-HLA and TCR-CMV co-occurrence was scored with hypergeometric tests, and a repertoire-size bias correction was applied to TCR pairs. A later analysis estimated false discovery rates by permuting HLA or CMV assignments 20 times. In a later analysis, co-occurring TCRs were grouped with DBSCAN, and TCRdist sequence similarity was added when clustering was performed within HLA-allele-positive subsets. Repertoires with fewer than 30,000 or more than 120,000 public chains, plus five repertoires with anomalous nucleotide sharing, were excluded from co-occurrence clustering. What TCRdb holds here is the immuneACCESS table cut down to in-frame rearrangements. Part of the clones is not present; checked against another copy, under half of the missing clones reflect an unresolved V gene, and the others are unexplained. That table supplies the V and J calls and clone size; D and trimming were determined from the DNA. Recorded for this sample are roughly 71,000 clones; approximately 82% of them occurred a single time. The ten largest make up over 2.5% of the sample.

The cohort was made up of 666 healthy bone marrow donors. At the time of sampling, every cohort member was nominally healthy, though immune exposures that went unrecorded were likely present. The donor tested CMV seropositive and was one of the 289 seropositive cohort members. A peripheral blood sample was collected from each donor, and TCR beta sequencing was performed on peripheral blood mononuclear cells. The Qiagen DNeasy Blood Extraction Kit was used to extract genomic DNA from the blood cell samples. The CDR3 has 12 amino acids, counting the end cysteine and phenylalanine. CDR3 DNA is the only sequence kept; it has 36 bases, read in frame from the first base. Sequences GTSNPN (CDR1) and SVGIG (CDR2) are obtained from the germline V gene (reference sequence).

The chain is assembled from TRBV30 and TRBJ2-5, and perhaps TRBD1 as D gene, on 5 matching bases. The specimen was PBMCs. The TCR sequence derives from a girl between 5 and 17 years old in good health and CMV-seropositive. CDR3 reads: CVQQDIQETQYF. The DNA is as follows: TGCGTCCAGCAGGACATCCAAGAGACCCAGTACTTC.